This T cell receptor beta chain was retrieved from a study of T cell responses to AZD1222 COVID-19 vaccine. The CDR3 has 11 amino acids. Germline loops: CDR1 SGHTA, CDR2 FQGNSA. V lost 6 bases, J lost 8 bases, and 5 bases lay in between. Libraries were prepared by immunoSEQ multiplex PCR; TCRdb keeps only in-frame clonotypes and omits some of them. The top ten hold 15% to 20% of the sample, which has about 90,000 clones, roughly 88% seen once. The rearrangement joins TRBV7-2 to TRBJ1-6; D gene uncertain. The sequenced sample was peripheral blood, obtained on day 0 of AZD1222 vaccination. The receptor comes from an adult in good health. The CDR3 region is CASRADSPLHF. The CDR3 DNA is TGTGCCAGCAGAGCGGATTCACCCCTCCACTTT. Filled out from reference TRBV7-2 and TRBJ1-6, the complete variable domain reads GAGVSQSPSNKVTEKGKDVELRCDPISGHTALYWYRQSLGQGLEFLIYFQGNSAPDKSGLPSDRFSAERTGGSVSTLTIQRTQQEDSAVYLCASRADSPLHFGNGTRLTVT.